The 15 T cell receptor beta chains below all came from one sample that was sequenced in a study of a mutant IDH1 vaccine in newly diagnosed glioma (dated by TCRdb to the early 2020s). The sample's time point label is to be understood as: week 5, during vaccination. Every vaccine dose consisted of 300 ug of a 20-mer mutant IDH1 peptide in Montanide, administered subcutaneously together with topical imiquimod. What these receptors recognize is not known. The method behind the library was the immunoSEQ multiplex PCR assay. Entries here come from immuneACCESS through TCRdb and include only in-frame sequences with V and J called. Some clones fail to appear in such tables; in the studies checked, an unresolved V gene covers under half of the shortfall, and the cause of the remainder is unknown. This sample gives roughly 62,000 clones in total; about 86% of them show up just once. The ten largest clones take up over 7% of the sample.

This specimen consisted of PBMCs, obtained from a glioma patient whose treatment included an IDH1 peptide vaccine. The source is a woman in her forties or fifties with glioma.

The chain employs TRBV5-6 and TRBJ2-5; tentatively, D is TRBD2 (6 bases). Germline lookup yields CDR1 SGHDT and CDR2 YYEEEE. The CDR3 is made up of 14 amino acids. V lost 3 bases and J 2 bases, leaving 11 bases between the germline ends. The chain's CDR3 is CASSSEAGQETQYF. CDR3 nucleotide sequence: TGTGCCAGCAGCTCCGAGGCGGGGCAAGAGACCCAGTACTTC.

For the CDR3, the DNA is TGTGCCAGCAGTTACATGGCTAGCGAGCAAGAGACCCAGTACTTC. It specifies CASSYMASEQETQYF. The genes are TRBV6-5 and TRBJ2-5, with a tentative D call TRBD2 (6 bases). V gave up 2 bases and J gave up 2 bases, with 12 bases separating them. The CDR3 has 15 residues. CDR1 is MNHEY and CDR2 is SVGAGI in the germline V gene.

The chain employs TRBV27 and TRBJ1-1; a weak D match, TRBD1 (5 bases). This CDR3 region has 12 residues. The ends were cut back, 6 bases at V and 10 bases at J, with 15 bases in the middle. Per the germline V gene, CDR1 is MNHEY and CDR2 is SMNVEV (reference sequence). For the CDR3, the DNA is TGTGCCAGCAGGCCTCCTAGGGGACGAGCTTTCTTT. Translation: CASRPPRGRAFF.

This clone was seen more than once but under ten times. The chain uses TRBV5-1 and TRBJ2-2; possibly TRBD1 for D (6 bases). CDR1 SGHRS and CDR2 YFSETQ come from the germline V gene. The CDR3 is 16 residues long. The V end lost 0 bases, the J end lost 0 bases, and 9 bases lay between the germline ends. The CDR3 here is CASSLVGTPNTGELFF. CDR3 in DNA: TGCGCCAGCAGCTTGGTCGGGACACCGAACACCGGGGAGCTGTTTTTT.

The CDR3 DNA sequence: TGTGCCAGCAGCGGAACAGGGGCCGTCACTGAAGCTTTCTTT. Protein sequence: CASSGTGAVTEAFF. The chain employs TRBV9 and TRBJ1-1; 7 positions match TRBD1. The CDR3 has 14 amino acids. CDR1 SGDLS and CDR2 YYNGEE come from the germline V gene. Germline trimming cut 3 bases from V and 4 bases from J; bases unmatched to any gene: 6. The full variable domain, completed using reference TRBV9 and TRBJ1-1, is DSGVTQTPKHLITATGQRVTLRCSPRSGDLSVYWYQQSLDQGLQFLIQYYNGEERAKGNILERFSAQQFPDLHSELNLSSLELGDSALYFCASSGTGAVTEAFFGQGTRLTVV.

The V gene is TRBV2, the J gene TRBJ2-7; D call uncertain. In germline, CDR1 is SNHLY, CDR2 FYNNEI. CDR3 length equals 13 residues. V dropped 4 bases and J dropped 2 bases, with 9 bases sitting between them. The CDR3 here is CASSGGFAYEQYF. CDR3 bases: TGTGCCAGCAGTGGTGGGTTTGCCTACGAGCAGTACTTC.

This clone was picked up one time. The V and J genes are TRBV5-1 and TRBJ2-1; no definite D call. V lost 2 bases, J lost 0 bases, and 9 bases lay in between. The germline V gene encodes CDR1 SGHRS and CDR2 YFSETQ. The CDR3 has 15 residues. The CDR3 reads CASSFKGDSYNEQFF. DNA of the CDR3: TGCGCCAGCAGCTTCAAGGGCGACTCCTACAATGAGCAGTTCTTC.

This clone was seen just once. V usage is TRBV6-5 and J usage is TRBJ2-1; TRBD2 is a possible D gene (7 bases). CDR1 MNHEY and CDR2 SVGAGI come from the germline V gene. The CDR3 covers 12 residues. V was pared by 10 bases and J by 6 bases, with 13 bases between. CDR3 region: CATGGGANEQFF. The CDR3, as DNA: TGTGCCACGGGTGGGGGGGCCAATGAGCAGTTCTTC.

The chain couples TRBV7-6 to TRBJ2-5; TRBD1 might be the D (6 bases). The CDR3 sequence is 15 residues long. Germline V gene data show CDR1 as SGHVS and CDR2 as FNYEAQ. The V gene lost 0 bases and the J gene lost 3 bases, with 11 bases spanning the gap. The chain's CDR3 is CASSLARTVKETQYF. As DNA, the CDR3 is TGTGCCAGCAGCTTAGCAAGGACAGTTAAAGAGACCCAGTACTTC.

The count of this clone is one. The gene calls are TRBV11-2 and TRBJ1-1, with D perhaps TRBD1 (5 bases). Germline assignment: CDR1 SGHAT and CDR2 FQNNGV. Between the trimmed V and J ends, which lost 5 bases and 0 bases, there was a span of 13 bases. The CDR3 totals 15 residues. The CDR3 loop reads CASSLRRGMNTEAFF. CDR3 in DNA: TGTGCCAGCAGCCTAAGGAGGGGCATGAACACTGAAGCTTTCTTT.

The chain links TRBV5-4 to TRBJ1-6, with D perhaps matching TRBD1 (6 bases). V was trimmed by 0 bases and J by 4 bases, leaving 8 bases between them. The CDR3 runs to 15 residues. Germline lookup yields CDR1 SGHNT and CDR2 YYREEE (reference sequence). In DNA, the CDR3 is TGTGCCAGCAGCTTGGGGCAGGGGTATAATTCACCCCTCCACTTT. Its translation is CASSLGQGYNSPLHF.

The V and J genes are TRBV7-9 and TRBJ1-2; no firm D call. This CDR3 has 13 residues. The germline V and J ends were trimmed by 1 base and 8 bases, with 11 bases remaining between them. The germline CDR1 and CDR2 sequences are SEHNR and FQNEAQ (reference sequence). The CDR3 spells CASSLEAGGGYTF. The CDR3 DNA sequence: TGTGCCAGCAGCTTAGAGGCAGGAGGGGGCTACACCTTC.

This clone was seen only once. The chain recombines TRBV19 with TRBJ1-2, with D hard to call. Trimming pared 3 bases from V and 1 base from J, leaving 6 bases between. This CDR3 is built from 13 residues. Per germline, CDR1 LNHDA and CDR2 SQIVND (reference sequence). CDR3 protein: CASSMYINYGYTF. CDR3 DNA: TGTGCCAGTAGTATGTATATTAACTATGGCTACACCTTC.

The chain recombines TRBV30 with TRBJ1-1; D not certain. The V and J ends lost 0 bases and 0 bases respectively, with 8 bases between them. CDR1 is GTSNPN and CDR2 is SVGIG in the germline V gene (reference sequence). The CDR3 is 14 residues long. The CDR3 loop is CAWSVAGLNTEAFF. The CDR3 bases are TGTGCCTGGAGTGTAGCAGGTTTGAACACTGAAGCTTTCTTT.

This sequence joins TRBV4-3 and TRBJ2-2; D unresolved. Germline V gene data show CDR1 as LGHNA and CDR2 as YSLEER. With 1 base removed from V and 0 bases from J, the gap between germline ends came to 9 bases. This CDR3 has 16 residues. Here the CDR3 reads CASSQGRLANTGELFF. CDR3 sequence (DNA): TGCGCCAGCAGCCAAGGTCGGCTAGCGAACACCGGGGAGCTGTTTTTT.